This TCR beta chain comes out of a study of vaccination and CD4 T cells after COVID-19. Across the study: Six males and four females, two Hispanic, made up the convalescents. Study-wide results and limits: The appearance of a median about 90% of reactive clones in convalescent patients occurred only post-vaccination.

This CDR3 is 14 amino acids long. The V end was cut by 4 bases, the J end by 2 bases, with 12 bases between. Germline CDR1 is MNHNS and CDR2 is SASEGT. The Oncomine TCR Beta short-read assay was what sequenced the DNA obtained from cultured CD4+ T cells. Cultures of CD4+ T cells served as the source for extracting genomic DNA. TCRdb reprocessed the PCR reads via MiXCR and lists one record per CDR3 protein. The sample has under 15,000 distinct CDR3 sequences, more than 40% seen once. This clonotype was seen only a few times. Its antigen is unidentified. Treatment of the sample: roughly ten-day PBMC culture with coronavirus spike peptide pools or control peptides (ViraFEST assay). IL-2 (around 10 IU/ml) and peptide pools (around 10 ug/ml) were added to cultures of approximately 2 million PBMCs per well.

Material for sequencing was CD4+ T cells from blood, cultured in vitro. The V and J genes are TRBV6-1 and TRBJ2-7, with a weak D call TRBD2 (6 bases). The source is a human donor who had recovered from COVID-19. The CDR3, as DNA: TGTGCCAGCAGTGCCCGGGACTCAACCTACGAGCAGTACTTC. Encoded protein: CASSARDSTYEQYF.